This entry lists 16 T cell receptor beta chains sequenced from one sample in a study of T-cell reconstitution after alpha-beta-depleted transplantation in children. Preparation of the TCRbeta library used unique molecular identifiers. Using its own MiXCR run on the PCR reads, TCRdb lists one record per CDR3 protein. The sample has about 540,000 distinct CDR3 sequences, around 19% seen once. The starting material was PBMCs from the stem cell graft donor, obtained from the stem cell graft. The receptors derive from a human donor who donated a stem cell graft to a child with acute lymphoblastic leukemia.

This clonotype was observed a handful of times. V and J are TRBV7-2 and TRBJ2-4, with 7 bases identical to TRBD2. The V gene's germline CDR1 is SGHTA and CDR2 FQGNSA. This CDR3 contains 17 residues. The trim removed 0 bases at V and 0 bases at J, leaving 5 bases unmatched. CDR3: CASSLAGLLLAKNIQYF. CDR3 in DNA: TGTGCCAGCAGCTTAGCGGGACTACTTCTAGCCAAAAACATTCAGTACTTC.

The rearrangement joins TRBV12-3 or TRBV12-4 to TRBJ2-5; weak D call: TRBD2 (5 bases). Trimming removed 0 bases at V and 1 base at J, with 9 bases between. The CDR3 is made up of 15 amino acids. The CDR3 nucleotides read TGTGCCAGCAGTTTAGCGCGGGCAGCCCAAGAGACCCAGTACTTC. It specifies CASSLARAAQETQYF.

J is TRBJ1-5 and V is TRBV7-8; a possible D gene is TRBD1 (5 bases). Trimming took off 3 bases at V and 5 bases at J, with 11 bases between the two ends. From germline, CDR1 is SGHVS and CDR2 FQNEAQ. The CDR3 has 14 residues. The CDR3 DNA sequence: TGTGCCAGCAGCTTGGGGGGAGGGCATCAGCCCCAGCATTTT. Its protein product is CASSLGGGHQPQHF. Supplemented by reference TRBV7-8 and TRBJ1-5, the full variable domain reads GAGVSQSPRYKVAKRGQDVALRCDPISGHVSLFWYQQALGQGPEFLTYFQNEAQLDKSGLPSDRFFAERPEGSVSTLKIQRTQQEDSAVYLCASSLGGGHQPQHFGDGTRLSIL.

The V call is TRBV12-3 or TRBV12-4, the J call TRBJ1-1; TRBD1 agrees at 8 bases. Trimming at V came to 8 bases and at J to 0 bases, leaving 14 bases not matched to a gene. This CDR3 has 17 amino acids. CDR3 protein: CASQPQGALGMNTEAFF. The DNA of the CDR3 is TGTGCCAGCCAACCCCAGGGGGCATTGGGAATGAACACTGAAGCTTTCTTT.

This clonotype was seen more than once but under ten times. The chain is built from TRBV11-2 and TRBJ2-3; 9 nucleotides line up with TRBD2. Trimming at V came to 3 bases and at J to 3 bases, leaving 7 bases not matched to a gene. Germline V lookup: CDR1 SGHAT, CDR2 FQNNGV. The CDR3 covers 16 residues. The CDR3 reads CASSLGLAMRTDTQYF. Written as DNA, the CDR3 is TGTGCCAGCAGCTTGGGACTAGCAATGAGGACAGATACGCAGTATTTT.

This clonotype occurred a few times. The chain joins TRBV25-1 to TRBJ2-5, with 7 nucleotides matching TRBD1. This CDR3 comprises 12 residues. J was trimmed by 9 bases and V by 3 bases; bases with no gene match: 4. Looked up from germline, CDR1 is MGHDK and CDR2 is SYGVNS. The CDR3 region has the DNA TGTGCCAGCAGTGATTACAGGGGAGCCCAGTACTTC. Translated: CASSDYRGAQYF. The complete variable domain, with remaining parts taken from reference TRBV25-1 and TRBJ2-5, reads EADIYQTPRYLVIGTGKKITLECSQTMGHDKMYWYQQDPGMELHLIHYSYGVNSTEKGDLSSESTVSRIRTEHFPLTLESARPSHTSQYLCASSDYRGAQYFGPGTRLLVL.

The J gene is TRBJ2-1, the V gene TRBV4-2; TRBD2 aligns across 12 bases. Losses at the gene ends were 4 bases for V and 0 bases for J; bases not matched to a gene: 16. Germline V lookup: CDR1 LGHNA, CDR2 YNFKEQ. The CDR3 is made up of 21 amino acids. CDR3 in amino acids: CASSPRTSGRFQTSSYNEQFF. The CDR3 coding sequence is TGTGCCAGCAGCCCAAGAACTAGCGGGAGGTTTCAAACAAGCTCCTACAATGAGCAGTTCTTC.

The chain combines TRBV5-1 with TRBJ1-4, with D unclear. Per germline, CDR1 SGHRS and CDR2 YFSETQ. V gave up 0 bases and J gave up 7 bases, with 13 bases separating them. This CDR3 comprises 15 residues. This chain's CDR3 is CASSLGGVLGEKLFF. The CDR3 DNA follows: TGCGCCAGCAGCTTGGGTGGGGTCCTTGGTGAAAAACTGTTTTTT.

This clonotype occurred a few times. This chain links TRBV27 with TRBJ1-6; the D gene is possibly TRBD1 (5 bases). The germline V gene has CDR1 MNHEY and CDR2 SMNVEV (reference sequence). With 6 bases removed from V and 9 bases from J, the gap between germline ends came to 15 bases. This CDR3 comprises 14 residues. The CDR3 is CASRLMGVGSPLHF. The DNA for the CDR3 is TGTGCCAGCAGGCTTATGGGGGTCGGTTCACCCCTCCACTTT.

The V call is TRBV27, the J call TRBJ2-1; D not certain. Germline V gives CDR1 MNHEY, CDR2 SMNVEV (reference sequence). CDR3 length: 13 amino acids. Deletions cut 2 bases from V and 5 bases from J, with 7 bases between. CDR3 nucleotides: TGTGCCAGCAGTTTAAGTCCGAACAATGAGCAGTTCTTC. This gives the protein CASSLSPNNEQFF.

This clonotype was seen a handful of times. CDR3 bases: TGTGCCAGCAGCCAGATACCCGGGACTAGCGAGTACAATGAGCAGTTCTTC. Translated: CASSQIPGTSEYNEQFF. The chain has TRBV3-1 and TRBJ2-1; TRBD2 matches at 10 bases. The CDR3 loop spans 17 amino acids. After removal of 3 bases from V and 4 bases from J, the junction contained 9 bases not matched to a gene. Germline assignment: CDR1 LGHDT and CDR2 YNNKEL (reference sequence).

This clonotype was detected only a few times. The chain links TRBV4-2 to TRBJ2-5, with TRBD2 identical over 8 bases. CDR3 length equals 18 residues. With V trimmed by 0 bases and J by 4 bases, 13 bases remained unmatched. Per germline, CDR1 LGHNA and CDR2 YNFKEQ. The CDR3 DNA sequence: TGTGCCAGCAGCCAAGAGGGTAGACTAGCGCACTTGGGAGAGACCCAGTACTTC. Translation: CASSQEGRLAHLGETQYF.

The chain employs TRBV27 and TRBJ2-7, with TRBD1 identical over 7 bases. The CDR3 length is 14 residues. V shed 5 bases and J 3 bases; nucleotides not matched to a gene: 7. Germline assignment: CDR1 MNHEY and CDR2 SMNVEV (reference sequence). CDR3 loop: CASSPGQVFYEQYF. CDR3 nucleotides: TGTGCCAGCAGTCCCGGACAGGTTTTCTACGAGCAGTACTTC.

V usage is TRBV5-1 and J usage is TRBJ2-3; 7 nucleotides agree with TRBD1. The CDR3 length is 14 residues. V was clipped by 5 bases and J by 2 bases; unmatched bases: 5. Germline V CDR1 and CDR2: SGHRS, YFSETQ. DNA for the CDR3: TGCGCCAGCAGACGACAGGGAGTCACAGATACGCAGTATTTT. Its protein is CASRRQGVTDTQYF. Combining the CDR3 with reference TRBV5-1 and TRBJ2-3 gives the whole variable domain KAGVTQTPRYLIKTRGQQVTLSCSPISGHRSVSWYQQTPGQGLQFLFEYFSETQRNKGNFPGRFSGRQFSNSRSEMNVSTLELGDSALYLCASRRQGVTDTQYFGPGTRLTVL.

This chain connects TRBV7-9 to TRBJ2-7; TRBD1 matches 8 bases. Unmatched junction bases numbered 10, after V lost 5 bases and J lost 7 bases. The V gene's germline CDR1 is SEHNR and CDR2 FQNEAQ (reference sequence). The CDR3 totals 14 residues. DNA of the CDR3: TGTGCCAGCAGCCCACAGGGGGAATCTCCAGAGCAGTACTTC. It encodes CASSPQGESPEQYF.

This clonotype was observed a handful of times. The genes are TRBV7-8 and TRBJ2-2, with 8 nucleotides matching TRBD2. CDR1 and CDR2 from the germline V gene are SGHVS and FQNEAQ. The CDR3 loop spans 19 amino acids. Trimming removed 1 base from V and 1 base from J; junction bases left unmatched: 11. In nucleotides, the CDR3 is TGTGCCAGCAGCTTAGGAGGACTAGCCATCGCCTTGAACACCGGGGAGCTGTTTTTT. Residues: CASSLGGLAIALNTGELFF.